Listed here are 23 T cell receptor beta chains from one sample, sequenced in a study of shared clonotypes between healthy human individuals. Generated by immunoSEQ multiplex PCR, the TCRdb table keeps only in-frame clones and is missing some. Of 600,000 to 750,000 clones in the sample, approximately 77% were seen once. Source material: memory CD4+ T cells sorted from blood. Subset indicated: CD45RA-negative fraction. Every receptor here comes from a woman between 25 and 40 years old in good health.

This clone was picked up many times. The CDR3 loop reads CASSLSIAYNEQFF. For the CDR3, the DNA is TGTGCCAGCAGTTTATCGATAGCCTACAATGAGCAGTTCTTC. This rearrangement joins TRBV27 to TRBJ2-1, with unresolved D. Trimming removed 0 bases from V and 2 bases from J, with 5 bases in between. In germline, CDR1 is MNHEY, CDR2 SMNVEV (reference sequence). CDR3 length equals 14 residues.

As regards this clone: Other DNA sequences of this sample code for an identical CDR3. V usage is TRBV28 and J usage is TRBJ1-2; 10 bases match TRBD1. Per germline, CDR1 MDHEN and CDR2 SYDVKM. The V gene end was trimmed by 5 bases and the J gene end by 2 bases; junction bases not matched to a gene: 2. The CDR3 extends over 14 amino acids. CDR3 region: CASSLGQGNYGYTF. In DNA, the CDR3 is TGTGCCAGCAGTCTGGGACAGGGGAACTATGGCTACACCTTC.

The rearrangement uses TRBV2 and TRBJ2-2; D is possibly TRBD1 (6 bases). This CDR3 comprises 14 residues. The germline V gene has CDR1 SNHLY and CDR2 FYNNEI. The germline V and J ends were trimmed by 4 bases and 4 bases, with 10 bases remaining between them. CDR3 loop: CASSVGTRTGELFF. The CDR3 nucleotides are TGTGCCAGCAGTGTGGGGACACGCACCGGGGAGCTGTTTTTT.

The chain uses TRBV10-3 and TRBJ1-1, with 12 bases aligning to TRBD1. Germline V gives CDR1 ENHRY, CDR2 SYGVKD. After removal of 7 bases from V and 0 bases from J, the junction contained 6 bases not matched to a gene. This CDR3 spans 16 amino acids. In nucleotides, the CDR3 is TGTGCCATCAAGGGACAGGGGGCGAATGTGAACACTGAAGCTTTCTTT. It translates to CAIKGQGANVNTEAFF.

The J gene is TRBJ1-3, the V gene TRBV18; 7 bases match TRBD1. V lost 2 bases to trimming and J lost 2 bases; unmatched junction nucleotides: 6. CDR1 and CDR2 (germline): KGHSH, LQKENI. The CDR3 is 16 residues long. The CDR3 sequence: CASSPKTGTTGNTIYF. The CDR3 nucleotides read TGTGCCAGCTCACCAAAGACAGGGACCACTGGAAACACCATATATTTT. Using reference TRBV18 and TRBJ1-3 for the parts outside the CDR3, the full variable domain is NAGVMQNPRHLVRRRGQEARLRCSPMKGHSHVYWYRQLPEEGLKFMVYLQKENIIDESGMPKERFSAEFPKEGPSILRIQQVVRGDSAAYFCASSPKTGTTGNTIYFGEGSWLTVV.

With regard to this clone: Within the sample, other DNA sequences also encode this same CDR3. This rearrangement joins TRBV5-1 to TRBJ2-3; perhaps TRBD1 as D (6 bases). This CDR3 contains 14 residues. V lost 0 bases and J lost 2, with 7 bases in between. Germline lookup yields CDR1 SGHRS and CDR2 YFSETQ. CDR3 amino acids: CASSLGTVTDTQYF. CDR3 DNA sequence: TGCGCCAGCAGCTTGGGGACAGTCACAGATACGCAGTATTTT.

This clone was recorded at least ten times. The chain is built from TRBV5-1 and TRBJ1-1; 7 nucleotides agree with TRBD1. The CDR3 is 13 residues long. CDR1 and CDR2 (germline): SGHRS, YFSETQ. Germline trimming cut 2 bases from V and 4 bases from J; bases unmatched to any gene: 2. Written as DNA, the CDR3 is TGCGCCAGCAGCTTCGAGGGGGCCACTGAAGCTTTCTTT. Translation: CASSFEGATEAFF.

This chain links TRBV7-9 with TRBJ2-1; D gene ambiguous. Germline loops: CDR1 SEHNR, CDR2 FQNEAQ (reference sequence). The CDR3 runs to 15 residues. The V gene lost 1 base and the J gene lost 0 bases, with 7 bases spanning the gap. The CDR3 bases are TGTGCCAGCAGCTTAGGGGGTACCTCCTACAATGAGCAGTTCTTC. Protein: CASSLGGTSYNEQFF.

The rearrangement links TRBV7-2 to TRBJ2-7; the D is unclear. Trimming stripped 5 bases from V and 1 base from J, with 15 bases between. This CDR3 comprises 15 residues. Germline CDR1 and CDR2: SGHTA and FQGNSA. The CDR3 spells CASSPHLSKSYEQYF. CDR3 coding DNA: TGTGCCAGCAGCCCCCATCTGAGTAAGTCCTACGAGCAGTACTTC.

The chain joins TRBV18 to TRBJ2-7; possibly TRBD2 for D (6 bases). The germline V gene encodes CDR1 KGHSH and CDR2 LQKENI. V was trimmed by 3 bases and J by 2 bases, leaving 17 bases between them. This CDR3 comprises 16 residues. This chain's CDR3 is CASSPTTGTFTYEQYF. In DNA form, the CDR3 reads TGTGCCAGCTCACCTACGACCGGGACTTTCACCTACGAGCAGTACTTC. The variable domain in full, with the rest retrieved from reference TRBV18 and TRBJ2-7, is NAGVMQNPRHLVRRRGQEARLRCSPMKGHSHVYWYRQLPEEGLKFMVYLQKENIIDESGMPKERFSAEFPKEGPSILRIQQVVRGDSAAYFCASSPTTGTFTYEQYFGPGTRLTVT.

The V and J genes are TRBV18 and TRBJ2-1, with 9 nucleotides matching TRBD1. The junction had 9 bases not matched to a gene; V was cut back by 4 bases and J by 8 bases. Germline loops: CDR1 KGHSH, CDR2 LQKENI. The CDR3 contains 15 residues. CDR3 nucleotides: TGTGCCAGCTCACGGGGACAGGGAATGATTCATGAGCAGTTCTTC. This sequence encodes CASSRGQGMIHEQFF.

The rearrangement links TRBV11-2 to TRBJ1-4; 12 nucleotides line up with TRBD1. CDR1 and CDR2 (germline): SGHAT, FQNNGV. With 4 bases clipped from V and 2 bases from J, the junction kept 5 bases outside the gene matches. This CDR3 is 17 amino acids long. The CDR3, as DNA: TGTGCCAGCAGCTACTCCGGGACAGGGGGCACTAATGAAAAACTGTTTTTT. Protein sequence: CASSYSGTGGTNEKLFF.

The CDR3 reads CASSLRQYNQPQHF. The CDR3 coding sequence is TGTGCCAGCAGTTTACGACAGTATAATCAGCCCCAGCATTTT. The chain uses TRBV28 and TRBJ1-5; possible D gene TRBD1, 5 bases. This CDR3 is 14 amino acids long. Deletions cut 2 bases from V and 4 bases from J, with 9 bases between. Germline CDR1 MDHEN, CDR2 SYDVKM.

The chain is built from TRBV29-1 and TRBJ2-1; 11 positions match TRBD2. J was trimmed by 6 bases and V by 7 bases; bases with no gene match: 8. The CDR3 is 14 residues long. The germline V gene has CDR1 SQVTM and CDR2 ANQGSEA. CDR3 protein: CSGKLAGEANEQFF. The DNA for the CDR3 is TGCAGCGGCAAACTAGCGGGAGAAGCCAATGAGCAGTTCTTC.

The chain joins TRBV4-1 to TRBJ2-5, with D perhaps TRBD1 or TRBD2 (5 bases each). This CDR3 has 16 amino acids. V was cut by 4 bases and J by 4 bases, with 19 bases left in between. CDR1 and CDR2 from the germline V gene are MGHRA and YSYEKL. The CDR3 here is CASSPLSDGARETQYF. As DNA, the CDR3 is TGCGCCAGCAGCCCATTATCGGACGGGGCGAGAGAGACCCAGTACTTC.

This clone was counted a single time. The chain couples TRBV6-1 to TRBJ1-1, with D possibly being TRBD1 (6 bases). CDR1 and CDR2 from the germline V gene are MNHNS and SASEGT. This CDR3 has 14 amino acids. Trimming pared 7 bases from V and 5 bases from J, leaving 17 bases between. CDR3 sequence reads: CASTRTGSQTEAFF. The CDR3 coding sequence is TGTGCCAGCACTAGAACAGGGAGTCAGACTGAAGCTTTCTTT.

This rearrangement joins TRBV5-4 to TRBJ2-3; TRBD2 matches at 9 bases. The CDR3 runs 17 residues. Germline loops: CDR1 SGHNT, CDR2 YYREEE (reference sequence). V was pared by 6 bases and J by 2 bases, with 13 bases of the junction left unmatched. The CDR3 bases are TGTGCCAGCACCGAACGGCTAGCGGGGACCCTCACAGATACGCAGTATTTT. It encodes CASTERLAGTLTDTQYF.

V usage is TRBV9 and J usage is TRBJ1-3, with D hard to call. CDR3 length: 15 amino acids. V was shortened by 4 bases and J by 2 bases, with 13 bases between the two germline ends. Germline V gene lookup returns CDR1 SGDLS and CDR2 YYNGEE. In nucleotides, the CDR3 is TGTGCCAGCAGCTGGCAGGCTGTAGCTGGAAACACCATATATTTT. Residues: CASSWQAVAGNTIYF. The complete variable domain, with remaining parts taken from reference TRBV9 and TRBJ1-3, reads DSGVTQTPKHLITATGQRVTLRCSPRSGDLSVYWYQQSLDQGLQFLIQYYNGEERAKGNILERFSAQQFPDLHSELNLSSLELGDSALYFCASSWQAVAGNTIYFGEGSWLTVV.

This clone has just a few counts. CDR3 sequence reads: CASSAAGRNTGELFF. In nucleotides, the CDR3 is TGTGCCAGCAGCGCAGCCGGGAGGAACACCGGGGAGCTGTTTTTT. V is TRBV9 and J is TRBJ2-2; a possible D gene is TRBD2 (6 bases). Trimming stripped 3 bases from V and 1 base from J, with 10 bases between. The length of the CDR3 is 15 residues. Germline CDR1 reads SGDLS; CDR2 reads YYNGEE.

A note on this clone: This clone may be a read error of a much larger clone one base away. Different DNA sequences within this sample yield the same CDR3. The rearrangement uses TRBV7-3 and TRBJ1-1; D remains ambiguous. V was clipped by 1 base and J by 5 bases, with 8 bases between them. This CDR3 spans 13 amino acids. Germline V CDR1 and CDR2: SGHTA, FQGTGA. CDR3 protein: CASSLSGGTEAFF. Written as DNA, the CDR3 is TGTGCCAGCAGCTTAAGCGGCGGGACTGAAGCTTTCTTT.

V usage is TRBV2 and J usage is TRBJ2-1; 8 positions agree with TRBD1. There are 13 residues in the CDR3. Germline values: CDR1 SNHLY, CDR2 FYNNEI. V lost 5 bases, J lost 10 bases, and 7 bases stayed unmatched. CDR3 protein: CASSLDRASEQFF. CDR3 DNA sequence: TGTGCCAGCAGTTTGGACAGGGCCAGCGAGCAGTTCTTC. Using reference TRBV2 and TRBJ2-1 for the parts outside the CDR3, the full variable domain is EPEVTQTPSHQVTQMGQEVILRCVPISNHLYFYWYRQILGQKVEFLVSFYNNEISEKSEIFDDQFSVERPDGSNFTLKIRSTKLEDSAMYFCASSLDRASEQFFGPGTRLTVL.

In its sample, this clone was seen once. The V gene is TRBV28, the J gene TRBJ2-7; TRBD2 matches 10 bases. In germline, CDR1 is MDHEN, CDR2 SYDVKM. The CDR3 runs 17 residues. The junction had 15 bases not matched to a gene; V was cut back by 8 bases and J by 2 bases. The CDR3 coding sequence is TGTGCCAGCGCGCCCGGCCCAGGGAGCGGGAGGGCCTACGAGCAGTACTTC. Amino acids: CASAPGPGSGRAYEQYF.

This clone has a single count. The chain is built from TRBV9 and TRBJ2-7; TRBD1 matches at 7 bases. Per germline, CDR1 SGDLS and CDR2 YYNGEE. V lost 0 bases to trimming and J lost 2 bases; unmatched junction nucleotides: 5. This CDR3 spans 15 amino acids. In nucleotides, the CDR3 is TGTGCCAGCAGCGTAGGAGACCAGGGGGCCTACGAGCAGTACTTC. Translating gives CASSVGDQGAYEQYF.